This T cell receptor beta chain originates from a study of T cells in Graves' hyperthyroidism and ophthalmopathy. At the level of the study: Upon initial diagnosis and before any treatment, peripheral blood was collected.

Points from the study as a whole: Most clonotypes that expanded in the thyroid above 0.001 also showed up in blood. Separation of ophthalmopathy from stable hyperthyroidism was achieved by a 13 V-J model.

Clinical symptoms, serum thyroxine and TRAb, thyroid ultrasound and orbital computed tomography together formed the diagnostic basis. The CDR3 has 18 amino acids. CDR1 is LGHDT, CDR2 YNNKEL, per germline (reference sequence). V shed 1 base and J shed 6 bases, with 22 bases lying between them. This clonotype was recorded many times. The target antigen is unknown. Amplification of TCR beta CDR3 regions used RNA as the template. The primer set for the first-round RT-PCR of the TCR CDR3 was HTBI. One entry per CDR3 protein results from TCRdb running MiXCR on the multiplex PCR reads. The top ten clones hold around 9.2% of a sample with hundreds of thousands of distinct CDR3 sequences, about 13% of them seen once.

Input material: blood. The V gene is TRBV3-1, the J gene TRBJ2-1, with D unresolved. This TCR derives from a woman aged 18 to 35 with Graves' hyperthyroidism. CDR3 sequence (DNA): TGTGCCAGCAGCCAAGGTGCCGCAGGTGATACATGGGCCAATGAGCAGTTCTTC. Its protein is CASSQGAAGDTWANEQFF.